This T cell receptor beta chain was retrieved from a study of shared clonotypes between healthy human individuals. Only Caucasian adults living in Nashville, Tennessee served as donors. Partitioning of CD4+ cells yielded a CD45RA+ naive subset and a CD45RA-negative memory subset. V lost 5 bases, J lost 4 bases, and 13 bases stayed unmatched. Germline values: CDR1 SEHNR, CDR2 FQNEAQ (reference sequence). The CDR3 is 16 residues long. The material for each subset, its genomic DNA, was split evenly across several immunoSEQ plates. In the original processing: Junction-only sequences without quality scores were provided by ImmunoSEQ, so filtering was different. Libraries were prepared by immunoSEQ multiplex PCR; TCRdb keeps only in-frame clonotypes and omits some of them. For V, J and clone size, that table is used; D and trimming come from the DNA. The sample gives roughly 2,500,000 clones, 90% to 95% of which show up once; 0.36% is in the top ten.

This sequence originates from a man aged 18 to 30 in good health. Some clones in this sample may be carry-over from other donors' samples. This chain joins TRBV7-9 and TRBJ1-2; 7 bases match TRBD1. Source material: naive CD4+ T cells from PBMCs. The subset here: CD45RA+ positively selected. CDR3 bases: TGTGCCAGCAGCCAAGGGACAGCTACCTCGGTCTATGGCTACACCTTC. It is translated as CASSQGTATSVYGYTF.